This TCR beta chain was captured in a study of blood T cell repertoires in COVID-19. Profiled with immunoSEQ multiplex PCR; TCRdb holds only in-frame clones, not every one. The profile shows more than 250,000 clones, about 92% of them singletons. The source is a woman in her thirties who had recovered from COVID-19. Input material: PBMCs or T cells enriched from blood (not recorded which).

The CDR3: CASSDVTGDGYTF. The CDR3 DNA follows: TGTGCCAGCAGCGACGTAACAGGGGATGGCTACACCTTC. The rearrangement joins TRBV5-4 to TRBJ1-2; 7 bases line up with TRBD1. This CDR3 contains 13 residues. In germline, CDR1 is SGHNT, CDR2 YYREEE (reference sequence). Trimming removed 4 bases from V and 6 bases from J; junction bases left unmatched: 6.